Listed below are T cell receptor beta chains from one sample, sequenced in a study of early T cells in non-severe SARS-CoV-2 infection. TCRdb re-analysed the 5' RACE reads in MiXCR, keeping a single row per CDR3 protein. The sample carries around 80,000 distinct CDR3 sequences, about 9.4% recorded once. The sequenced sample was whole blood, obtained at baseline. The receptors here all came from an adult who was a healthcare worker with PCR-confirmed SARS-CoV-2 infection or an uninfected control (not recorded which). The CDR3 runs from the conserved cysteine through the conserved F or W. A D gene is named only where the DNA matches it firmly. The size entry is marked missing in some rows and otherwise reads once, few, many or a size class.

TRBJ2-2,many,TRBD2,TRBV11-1,CASSPGRTSGGWGELFF,TGTGCCAGCAGCCCCGGACGGACTAGCGGCGGATGGGGGGAGCTGTTTTTT
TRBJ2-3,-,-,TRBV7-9,CASSARDLTDTQYF,TGTGCCAGCAGCGCAAGGGATCTCACAGATACGCAGTATTTT
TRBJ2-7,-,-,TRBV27,CASSFGGFSYEQYF,TGTGCCAGCAGTTTCGGGGGCTTCTCCTACGAGCAGTACTTC
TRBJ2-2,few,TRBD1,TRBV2,CASSLTRQGSGELFF,TGTGCCAGCAGTCTAACCCGACAGGGCTCCGGGGAGCTGTTTTTT
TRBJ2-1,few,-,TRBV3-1,CASSQADSSYNEQFF,TGTGCCAGCAGCCAAGCCGATTCATCCTACAATGAGCAGTTCTTC
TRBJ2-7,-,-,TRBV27,CASSLRVGRDYEQYF,TGTGCCAGCAGTTTAAGGGTAGGGCGTGATTACGAGCAGTACTTC
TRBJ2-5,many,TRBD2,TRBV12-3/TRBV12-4,CASSPGTSGSGETQYF,TGTGCCAGCAGTCCGGGGACTAGCGGGAGCGGAGAGACCCAGTACTTC
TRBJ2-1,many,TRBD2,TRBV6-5,CASSQLAGAYNEQFF,TGTGCCAGCAGTCAACTAGCGGGAGCCTACAATGAGCAGTTCTTC
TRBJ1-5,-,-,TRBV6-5,CASRQTGVSNQPQHF,TGTGCCAGCAGACAGACGGGGGTTAGCAATCAGCCCCAGCATTTT
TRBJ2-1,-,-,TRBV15,CATSRDLARVDNEQFF,TGTGCCACCAGCAGAGATTTGGCTAGGGTAGATAATGAGCAGTTCTTC
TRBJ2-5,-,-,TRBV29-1,CSVQPSERETQYF,TGCAGCGTTCAACCTAGCGAACGAGAGACCCAGTACTTC